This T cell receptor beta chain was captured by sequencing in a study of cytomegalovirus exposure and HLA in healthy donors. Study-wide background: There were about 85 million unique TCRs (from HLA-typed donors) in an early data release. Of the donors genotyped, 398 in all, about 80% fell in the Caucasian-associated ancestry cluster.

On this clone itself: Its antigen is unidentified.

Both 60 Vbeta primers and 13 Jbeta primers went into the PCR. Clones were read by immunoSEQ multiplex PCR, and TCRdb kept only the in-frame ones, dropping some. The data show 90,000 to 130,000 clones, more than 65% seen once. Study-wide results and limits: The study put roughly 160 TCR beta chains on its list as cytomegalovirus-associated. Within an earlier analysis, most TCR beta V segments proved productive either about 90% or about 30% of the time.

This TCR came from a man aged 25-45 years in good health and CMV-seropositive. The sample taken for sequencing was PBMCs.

CDR3 protein: CASSQESGTVTGELFF. As DNA, the CDR3 is TGTGCCAGCAGCCAGGAATCGGGGACAGTCACCGGGGAGCTGTTTTTT. This chain joins TRBV13 and TRBJ2-2; 7 bases fit TRBD1. Germline lookup yields CDR1 PRHDT and CDR2 FYEKMQ (reference sequence). The V gene end was trimmed by 5 bases and the J gene end by 4 bases; junction bases not matched to a gene: 10. The CDR3 contains 16 residues.